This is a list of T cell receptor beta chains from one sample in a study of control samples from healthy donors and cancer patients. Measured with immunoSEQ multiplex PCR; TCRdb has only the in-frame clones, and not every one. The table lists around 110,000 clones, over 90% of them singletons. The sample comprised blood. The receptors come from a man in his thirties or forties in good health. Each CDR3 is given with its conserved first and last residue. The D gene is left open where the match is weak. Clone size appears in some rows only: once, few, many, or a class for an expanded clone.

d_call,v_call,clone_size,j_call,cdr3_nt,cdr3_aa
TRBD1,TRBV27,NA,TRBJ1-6,TGTGCCAGCCGCGGGAGGACAGGACAAAATTCACCCCTCCACTTT,CASRGRTGQNSPLHF
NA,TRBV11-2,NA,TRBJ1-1,TGTGCCAGCAGCTTAGATAGGAACACTGAAGCTTTCTTT,CASSLDRNTEAFF
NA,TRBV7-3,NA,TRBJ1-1,TGTGCCAGCAGCTTCTCTCAGACAGGTCTCACTGAAGCTTTCTTT,CASSFSQTGLTEAFF
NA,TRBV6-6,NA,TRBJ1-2,TGTGCCAGCAGTTACAACCCGACCTGGGGTTATGGCTACACCTTC,CASSYNPTWGYGYTF
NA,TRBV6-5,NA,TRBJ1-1,TGTGCCAGCAGTTACTCGTCGGAAAGCACTGAAGCTTTCTTT,CASSYSSESTEAFF
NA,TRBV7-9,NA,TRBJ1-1,TGTGCCAGCAGCTTAGGGAGGGGCAGGGAGGGCACTGAAGCTTTCTTT,CASSLGRGREGTEAFF
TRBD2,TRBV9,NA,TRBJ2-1,TGTGCCAGCAGCCCTCGACCGGGAAGGGACTATTCGAACTACAATGAGCAGTTCTTC,CASSPRPGRDYSNYNEQFF
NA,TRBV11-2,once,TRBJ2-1,TGTGCCAGCAGCTTAATGTACTTGGCGTACAATGAGCAGTTCTTC,CASSLMYLAYNEQFF
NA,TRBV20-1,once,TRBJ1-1,TGCAGTGCTAGTTACGGGTCGATGAACACTGAAGCTTTCTTT,CSASYGSMNTEAFF
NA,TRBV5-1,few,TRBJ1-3,TGCGCCAGCAGCCCTCGGGAGGGTTATATTGGAAACACCATATATTTT,CASSPREGYIGNTIYF
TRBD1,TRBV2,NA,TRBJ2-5,TGTGCCAGCAGCGAGACAGGGGGACGGGAGACCCAGTACTTC,CASSETGGRETQYF
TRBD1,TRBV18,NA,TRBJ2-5,TGTGCCAGCACCTCCACGGGGACAGGGTTCCAAGAGACCCAGTACTTC,CASTSTGTGFQETQYF
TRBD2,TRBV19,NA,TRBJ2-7,TGTGCCAGTAGTATGGGGGGGGAAGGTTACGAGCAGTACTTC,CASSMGGEGYEQYF
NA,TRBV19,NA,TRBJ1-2,TGTGCCAGTAGTCGGGGGACCGTCGGCGGCTACACCTTC,CASSRGTVGGYTF
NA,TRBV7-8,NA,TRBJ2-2,TGTGCCAGCAGCTTAATGCAGGGTGGCACCGGGGAGCTGTTTTTT,CASSLMQGGTGELFF
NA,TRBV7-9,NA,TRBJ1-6,TGTGCCAGCAGCCTGACCCAGATTAATTCACCCCTCCACTTT,CASSLTQINSPLHF
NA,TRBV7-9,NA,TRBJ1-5,TGTGCCAGCAGTCCCCCAGGGATTAGCAATCAGCCCCAGCATTTT,CASSPPGISNQPQHF
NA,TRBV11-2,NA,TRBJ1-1,TGTGCCAGCAGCGTGTTACAGAACACTGAAGCTTTCTTT,CASSVLQNTEAFF
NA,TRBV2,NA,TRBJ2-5,TGTGCCAGCAGGCTGCGGGGAACACAAGAGACCCAGTACTTC,CASRLRGTQETQYF
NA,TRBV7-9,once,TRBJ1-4,TGTGCCAGCAGCCCGCGGGCAACTAATGAAAAACTGTTTTTT,CASSPRATNEKLFF
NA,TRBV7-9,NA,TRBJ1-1,TGTGCCAGCAGCTTAGCGCTGGCTAACACTGAAGCTTTCTTT,CASSLALANTEAFF
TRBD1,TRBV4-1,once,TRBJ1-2,TGCGCCAGCAGCCAAGAAGGAAGAGGGGGACAGCAAGGTGGCTACACCTTC,CASSQEGRGGQQGGYTF
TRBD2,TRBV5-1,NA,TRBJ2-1,TGCGCCAGCCAAGGCGGGGGGGTCCTCAATGAGCAGTTCTTC,CASQGGGVLNEQFF
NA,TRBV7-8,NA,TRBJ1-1,TGTGCCAGCAGCTCCCCTGACACTGAAGCTTTCTTT,CASSSPDTEAFF
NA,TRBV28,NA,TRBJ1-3,TGTGCCAGCAGTTTATGGACCGGAAACACCATATATTTT,CASSLWTGNTIYF
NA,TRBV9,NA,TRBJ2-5,TGTGCCAGCAGCGTAGAGGGTGGTTCTAATCGGGAGACCCAGTACTTC,CASSVEGGSNRETQYF
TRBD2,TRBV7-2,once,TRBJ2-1,TGTGCCAGCAGCTTACAAGACACTAGCGACCCCAATGAGCAGTTCTTC,CASSLQDTSDPNEQFF
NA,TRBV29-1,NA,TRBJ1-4,TGCAGCGTTGCGCCTGGGGGTTTGGAAAAACTGTTTTTT,CSVAPGGLEKLFF
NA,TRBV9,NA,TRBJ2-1,TGTGCCAGCAGCGTCCTGGGAACGGGGGTTTACAATGAGCAGTTCTTC,CASSVLGTGVYNEQFF
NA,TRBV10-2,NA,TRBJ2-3,TGCGCCAGCAGTGAGTCGGATTGGGGGGGCACAGATACGCAGTATTTT,CASSESDWGGTDTQYF
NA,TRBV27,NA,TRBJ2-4,TGTGCCAGCAGTTTTAGAGACAAAGCCAAAAACATTCAGTACTTC,CASSFRDKAKNIQYF
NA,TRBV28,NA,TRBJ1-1,TGTGCCAGCAGGGTAGAGGACTCCTGGGCTTTCTTT,CASRVEDSWAFF
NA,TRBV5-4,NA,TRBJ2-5,TGTGCCAGCAGCTTGGGAGGGGGAAGTGAAGAGACCCAGTACTTC,CASSLGGGSEETQYF
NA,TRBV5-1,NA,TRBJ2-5,TGCGCCAGCAGGGTTAGCCAGACACCCAAAGAGACCCAGTACTTC,CASRVSQTPKETQYF
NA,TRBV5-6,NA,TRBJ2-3,TGTGCCAGCAACCCCCCCCTCGGCACAGATACGCAGTATTTT,CASNPPLGTDTQYF
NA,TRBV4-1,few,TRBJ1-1,TGCGCCAGCAGCCAAGGGTTTGCGGTCACTGAAGCTTTCTTT,CASSQGFAVTEAFF
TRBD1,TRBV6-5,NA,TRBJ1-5,TGTGCCAGCAGCAGGGACAGCTATAGCAATCAGCCCCAGCATTTT,CASSRDSYSNQPQHF
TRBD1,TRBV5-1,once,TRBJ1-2,TGCGCCAGCAGCTACAACAGGGGGATAAATGGCTACACCTTC,CASSYNRGINGYTF
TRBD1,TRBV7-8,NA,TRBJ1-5,TGTGCCAGCAGCTTAGAGGGGTCGGGACAGGGTAGCCAGCCCCAGCATTTT,CASSLEGSGQGSQPQHF
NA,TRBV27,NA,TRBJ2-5,TGTGCCAGCAGTTCCGGGGAGACCCAGTACTTC,CASSSGETQYF
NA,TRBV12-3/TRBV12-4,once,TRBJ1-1,TGTGCCAGCAGTTTAGGTCCGAACACTGAAGCTTTCTTT,CASSLGPNTEAFF
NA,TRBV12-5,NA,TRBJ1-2,TGTGCTAGTTGGGTAGGGGACGGCTACACCTTC,CASWVGDGYTF
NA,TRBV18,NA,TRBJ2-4,TGTGCCAGCTCGTATTTGGGGCCCGTGGTTAGGGACAAAAACATTCAGTACTTC,CASSYLGPVVRDKNIQYF
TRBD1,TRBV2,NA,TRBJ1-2,TGTGCCAGCAGAGACAGGGGGCAAGGCTACACCTTC,CASRDRGQGYTF
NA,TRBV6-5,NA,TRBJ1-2,TGTGCCAGCAGTACGGACATTTATGGCTACACCTTC,CASSTDIYGYTF
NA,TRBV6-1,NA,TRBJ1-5,TGTGCCAGCAGTGAAGACTCCTTTAGCAATCAGCCCCAGCATTTT,CASSEDSFSNQPQHF
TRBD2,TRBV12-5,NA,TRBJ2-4,TGTGCTAGTGGACAGAGCGGGGGATTAGACATTCAGTACTTC,CASGQSGGLDIQYF
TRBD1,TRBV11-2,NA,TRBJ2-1,TGTGCCAGCAGCCAGACAGGGGCGTACAATGAGCAGTTCTTC,CASSQTGAYNEQFF
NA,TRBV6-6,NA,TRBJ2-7,TGTGCCAGCAGTTACTCGGGGGGCGCAAAGTCCTACGAGCAGTACTTC,CASSYSGGAKSYEQYF
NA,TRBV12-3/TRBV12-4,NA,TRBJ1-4,TGTGCCAGCAGTTTTAGTTCCAATGAAAAACTGTTTTTT,CASSFSSNEKLFF
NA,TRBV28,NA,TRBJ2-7,TGTGCCTCTATTGGCGCCGGCTACGAGCAGTACTTC,CASIGAGYEQYF
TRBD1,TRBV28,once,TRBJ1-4,TGTGCCAGCAGTCCCAGGGGGCTGGAGGAAAAACTGTTTTTT,CASSPRGLEEKLFF
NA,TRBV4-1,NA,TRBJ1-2,TGCGCCAGCAGCCCCACCGACGGGAACTATGGCTACACCTTC,CASSPTDGNYGYTF
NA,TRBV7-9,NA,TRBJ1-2,TGTGCCAGCAGCCAGCGGGGGAGTACGGCTTCTTATGGCTACACCTTC,CASSQRGSTASYGYTF
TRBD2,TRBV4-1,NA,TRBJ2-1,TGCGCCAGCAGCCCGACGGGACTAGCGGGGTGGGATGAGCAGTTCTTC,CASSPTGLAGWDEQFF